Sequencing of this T cell receptor (beta chain) was carried out in a study of T cell repertoires in cytomegalovirus infection. Study details: Recently identified HLA-C-restricted and well-studied HLA-B-restricted CMV epitopes were used. An indication of both CMV infection and matching HLA type came from public TCR beta signatures. General study findings and limits: There were carriers of CMV plus the relevant HLA, and cumulative public TCR beta family frequency identified them.

TCRdb used MiXCR to reprocess the reads, holding one entry per CDR3 protein. The table shows 550,000 to 700,000 distinct CDR3 sequences, with approximately 40% occurring only once. Unmatched junction bases numbered 11, after V lost 2 bases and J lost 8 bases. CDR1 is SQVTM and CDR2 is ANQGSEA in the germline V gene. This CDR3 region has 15 residues. Points on this clonotype: Its cognate antigen is unknown.

The sequenced sample was cultured PBMCs, obtained from culture after CMV antigen stimulation. This chain uses TRBV29-1 with TRBJ2-1; 8 bases line up with TRBD2. This sequence originates from a human donor in good health (CMV status not recorded). Some clones in this sample may be carry-over from other donors' samples. CDR3 sequence: CSVELAGGKVDEQFF. DNA for the CDR3: TGCAGCGTTGAACTGGCGGGAGGTAAAGTAGATGAGCAGTTCTTC.